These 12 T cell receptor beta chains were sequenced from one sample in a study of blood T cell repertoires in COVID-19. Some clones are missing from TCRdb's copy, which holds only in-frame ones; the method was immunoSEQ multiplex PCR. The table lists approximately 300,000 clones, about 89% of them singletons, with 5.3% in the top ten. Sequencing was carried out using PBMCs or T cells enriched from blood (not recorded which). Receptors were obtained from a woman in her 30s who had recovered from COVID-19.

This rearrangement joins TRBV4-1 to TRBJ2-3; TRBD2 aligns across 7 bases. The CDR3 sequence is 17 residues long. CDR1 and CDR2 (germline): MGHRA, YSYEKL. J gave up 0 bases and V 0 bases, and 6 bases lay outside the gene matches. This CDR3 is CASSQDGRGVSTDTQYF. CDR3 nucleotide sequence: TGCGCCAGCAGCCAAGATGGACGGGGGGTTAGCACAGATACGCAGTATTTT.

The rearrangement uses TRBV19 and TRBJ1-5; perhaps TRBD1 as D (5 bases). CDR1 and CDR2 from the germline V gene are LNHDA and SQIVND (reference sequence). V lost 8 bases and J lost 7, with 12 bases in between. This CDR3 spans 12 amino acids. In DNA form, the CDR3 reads TGTGCCAGTGCCGGGGGAGGGCAGCCCCAGCATTTT. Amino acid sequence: CASAGGGQPQHF.

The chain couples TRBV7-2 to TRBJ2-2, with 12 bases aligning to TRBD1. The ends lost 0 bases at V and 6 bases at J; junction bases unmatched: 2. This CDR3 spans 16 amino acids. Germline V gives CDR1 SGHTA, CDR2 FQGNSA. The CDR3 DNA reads TGTGCCAGCAGCTTAGCAGGGACAGGGGGCTCCGGGGAGCTGTTTTTT. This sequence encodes CASSLAGTGGSGELFF.

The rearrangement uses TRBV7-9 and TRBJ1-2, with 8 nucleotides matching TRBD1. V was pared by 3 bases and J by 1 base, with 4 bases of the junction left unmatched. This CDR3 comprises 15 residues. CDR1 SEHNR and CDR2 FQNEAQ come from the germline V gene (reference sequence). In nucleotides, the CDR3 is TGTGCCAGCAGCTTGCAGGGGGCTGTTAACTATGGCTACACCTTC. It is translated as CASSLQGAVNYGYTF.

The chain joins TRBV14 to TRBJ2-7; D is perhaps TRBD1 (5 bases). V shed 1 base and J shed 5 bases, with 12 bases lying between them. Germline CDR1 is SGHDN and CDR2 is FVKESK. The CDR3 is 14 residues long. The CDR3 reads CASSQVGARHEQYF. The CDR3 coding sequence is TGTGCCAGCAGCCAAGTTGGGGCGCGCCACGAGCAGTACTTC.

The CDR3 region is CATSQGYIGELFF. Written as DNA, the CDR3 is TGTGCCACCAGTCAGGGGTACATCGGGGAGCTGTTTTTT. The chain joins TRBV24-1 to TRBJ2-2, with D tentatively TRBD1 (6 bases). The length of the CDR3 is 13 residues. Trimming pared 6 bases from V and 7 bases from J, leaving 11 bases between. In germline, CDR1 is KGHDR, CDR2 SFDVKD.

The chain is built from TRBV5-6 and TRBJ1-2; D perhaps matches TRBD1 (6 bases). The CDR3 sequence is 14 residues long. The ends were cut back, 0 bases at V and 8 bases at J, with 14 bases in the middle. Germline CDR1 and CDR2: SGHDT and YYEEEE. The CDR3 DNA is TGTGCCAGCAGCTTGGTAGGGGGGGCCAGAGGCTACACCTTC. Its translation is CASSLVGGARGYTF.

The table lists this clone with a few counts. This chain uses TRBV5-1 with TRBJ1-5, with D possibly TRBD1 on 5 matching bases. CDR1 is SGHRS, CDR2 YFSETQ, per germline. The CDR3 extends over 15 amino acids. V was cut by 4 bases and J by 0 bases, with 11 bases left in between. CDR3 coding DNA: TGCGCCAGCAGCCAGGGAGGGTATAGCAATCAGCCCCAGCATTTT. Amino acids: CASSQGGYSNQPQHF.

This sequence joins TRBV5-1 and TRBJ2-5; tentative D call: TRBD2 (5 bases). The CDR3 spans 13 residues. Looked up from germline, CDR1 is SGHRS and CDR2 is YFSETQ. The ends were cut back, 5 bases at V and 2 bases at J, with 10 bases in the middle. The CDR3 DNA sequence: TGCGCCAGCAGGGGAGCAGAGCAAGAGACCCAGTACTTC. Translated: CASRGAEQETQYF.

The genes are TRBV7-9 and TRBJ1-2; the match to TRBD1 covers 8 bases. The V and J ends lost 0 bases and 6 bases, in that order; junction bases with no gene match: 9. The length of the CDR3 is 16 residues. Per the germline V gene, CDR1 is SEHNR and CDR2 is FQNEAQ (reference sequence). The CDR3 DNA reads TGTGCCAGCAGCTTAGCGCTCGGCCAGGGGGCGGATGGCTACACCTTC. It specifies CASSLALGQGADGYTF. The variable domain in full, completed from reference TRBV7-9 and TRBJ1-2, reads DTGVSQNPRHKITKRGQNVTFRCDPISEHNRLYWYRQTLGQGPEFLTYFQNEAQLEKSRLLSDRFSAERPKGSFSTLEIQRTEQGDSAMYLCASSLALGQGADGYTFGSGTRLTVV.

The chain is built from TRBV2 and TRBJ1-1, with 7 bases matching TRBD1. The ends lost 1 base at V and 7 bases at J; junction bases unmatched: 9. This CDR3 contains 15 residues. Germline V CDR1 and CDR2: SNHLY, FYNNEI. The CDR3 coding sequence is TGTGCCAGCAGTGAAGTAGACAGGGCCTATTTTGAAGCTTTCTTT. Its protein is CASSEVDRAYFEAFF.

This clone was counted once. CDR3 sequence reads: CASSQADRGRGGYGYTF. The DNA of the CDR3 is TGTGCCAGCAGCCAAGCCGACAGGGGGCGAGGGGGCTATGGCTACACCTTC. The chain couples TRBV4-2 to TRBJ1-2; the match to TRBD1 covers 10 bases. The CDR3 extends over 17 amino acids. J gave up 4 bases and V 1 base, and 9 bases lay outside the gene matches. CDR1 is LGHNA and CDR2 is YNFKEQ in the germline V gene.